This T cell receptor (beta chain) was identified in a study of blood T cell repertoires in COVID-19 (dated by TCRdb to the early 2020s). Describing the broader study: Samples covering the acute and convalescent phases of COVID-19 were provided by collaborators in the United States, Italy and Spain. The prospective study material was composed of cDNA or gDNA derived from T cells, B-cell-depleted T cells, or PBMCs. Subjects who had been exposed to COVID-19, were actively infected with it, or had recovered from it provided the deeply sampled blood TCRbeta repertoires that made up the dataset. A freely available public database, intended as a resource for researchers studying the immune response to SARS-CoV-2, is where the repertoires were released. Samples came from the ongoing ImmuneRACE study (first 160 participants) plus 1,254 subjects from 6 global collaborators. A de-identified subject ID, COVID-19 status, age in years and sex were almost always included in the sample metadata. HLA class I and class II types, where available, came from metadata supplied by the sample provider rather than from assay-based typing.

The germline V gene specifies SGHRS as CDR1 and YFSETQ as CDR2. V is pruned by 4 bases and J by 3 bases, leaving 6 bases of the junction without a gene match. Spanning cysteine to phenylalanine, the CDR3 consists of 15 amino acids. CDR3 DNA only is kept here, 45 bases in frame from base 1. The immunoSEQ Assay, a bias-controlled multiplex PCR, was used to amplify TCRbeta CDR3 regions from genomic DNA. In the authors' own workflow: The number of nucleated cells in each sample was estimated from the amplification of reference gene primers within the assay. To quantify the absolute abundance of each unique TCRbeta CDR3 rearrangement, sequence reads were collapsed and filtered. For each sample, productive Simpson clonality was calculated as the square root of Simpson's diversity index over productive rearrangements. Imported from immuneACCESS, the table was reduced by TCRdb to in-frame sequences with V and J called. These copies leave out some clones; in studies compared against another copy, an unresolved V gene accounts for under half, and the cause of the remainder is not known. V and J calls and clone size are those listed in that table; D and trimming were worked out from the DNA. The sample table contains 90,000 or so clones; only one count was recorded for roughly nine tenths of them. The ten largest account for about 1.8% of the sample.

Each collaborating institution followed its own protocols to collect whole blood in K2EDTA tubes. For TCRbeta analysis, collaborators shipped samples as frozen whole blood, isolated PBMCs, or DNA extracted from either of those sample types. Results and caveats for the whole study, not just this receptor: Clinical and demographic metadata were provided uncurated, with the amount varying by source and participant.

A note on this clone: Its antigen remains undetermined. It has no much larger one-base neighbor in the sample; base qualities were not kept.

This sequence uses TRBV5-1 and TRBJ2-1, and TRBD2 matches 8 of the central bases. Sequenced: peripheral blood. The receptor comes from a human donor with active COVID-19. The donor label of this sample is uncertain. The CDR3 corresponds to CASSAAGDDYNEQFF. The bases are TGCGCCAGCAGCGCAGCGGGGGACGACTACAATGAGCAGTTCTTC.